A selection of T cell receptor beta chains follows, all from one sample in a study of T cell changes during pregnancy in multiple sclerosis. Profiling relied on immunoSEQ multiplex PCR, and the TCRdb table lists in-frame clones only, not all of them. The sample shows some 26,000 clones, 89% of them seen only once. The sequences come from CD4+ T cells from peripheral blood mononuclear cells, collected in the first trimester of pregnancy. Receptors originate from a female donor in good health, enrolled as a control in a pregnancy study. Both conserved end residues are part of each CDR3.

V gene,J gene,CDR3 protein
TRBV6-1,TRBJ1-5,CATKRGGQGNQPQHF
TRBV29-1,TRBJ2-7,CSGRDRGAYEQYF
TRBV15,TRBJ2-7,CATSRNNYEQYF
TRBV18,TRBJ1-1,CASSPLRSEGSAFF
TRBV5-8,TRBJ2-5,CASNAGTGGETQYF
TRBV4-2,TRBJ2-7,CASSQRSGDEQYF
TRBV5-1,TRBJ2-5,CASSIAGTQKGGETQYF
TRBV4-2,TRBJ2-1,CASSQGNRAFLDEQFF
TRBV14,TRBJ2-3,CASSQLAGSGTQYF
TRBV7-3,TRBJ2-2,CASSQGQTGELFF
TRBV5-1,TRBJ2-7,CASSLGIGLTGEQYF
TRBV6-5,TRBJ2-7,CASSYVGDRGRYEQYF
TRBV11-2,TRBJ2-7,CASSLRLAGAHYEQYF
TRBV5-1,TRBJ1-5,CASSLEGTRYGDQPQHF
TRBV11-1,TRBJ1-6,CASSPWSGDNSPLHF
TRBV5-1,TRBJ2-7,CASSLGWTGRDEQYF
TRBV7-9,TRBJ1-4,CASSYQDRGNEKLFF
TRBV28,TRBJ2-7,CASSFSGVDYEQYF
TRBV5-6,TRBJ1-6,CASSSYAYNSPLHF
TRBV7-2,TRBJ2-3,CASSPRPRGTDTQYF
TRBV30,TRBJ2-2,CAWSTNTGELFF
TRBV27,TRBJ1-6,CASTLTGPYNSPLHF
TRBV19,TRBJ1-1,CASSHASAGFTFDTEAFF
TRBV5-1,TRBJ2-2,CASSLIPAGAGETGELFF
TRBV19,TRBJ2-2,CASTPWEVLAGRGHSNTGELFF
TRBV14,TRBJ2-1,CASSQAGVYNEQFF
TRBV10-1,TRBJ2-5,CASSESLGAQETQYF
TRBV27,TRBJ2-1,CASSLSVLEGSNEQFF
TRBV6-5,TRBJ2-2,CASSPQGIGELFF
TRBV18,TRBJ2-5,CASSPPASQETQYF
TRBV28,TRBJ1-2,CATTDRDYGYTF
TRBV9,TRBJ2-7,CASSRGMDRAYEQYF
TRBV7-3,TRBJ2-1,CASSSLPGGYFNEQFF
TRBV25-1,TRBJ1-4,CASSERQAGGEKLFF
TRBV18,TRBJ2-2,CASSPEASGNTGELFF
TRBV7-2,TRBJ2-3,CASSFMRDTQYF
TRBV30,TRBJ2-1,CAWSVRSGTATRSRSNEQFF
TRBV19,TRBJ2-1,CASSISPGLAGGYEQFF
TRBV10-3,TRBJ1-2,CAISEEGAVYGYTF
TRBV5-5,TRBJ2-7,CASSWGQGLTYEQYF
TRBV11-2,TRBJ2-5,CASSLVASGGSIQETQYF
TRBV21-1,TRBJ2-3,CASSKGLAGGTDTQYF
TRBV5-4,TRBJ2-3,CASSPGLAGADTDTQYF
TRBV27,TRBJ2-3,CASSAGAGTLTDTQYF
TRBV19,TRBJ2-7,CASSIDRGNEQYF
TRBV7-9,TRBJ1-2,CASSYLPDYGYTF
TRBV10-3,TRBJ1-1,CAISETPTMNTEAFF
TRBV10-3,TRBJ1-2,CAISESTAGGYTF
TRBV6-4,TRBJ2-1,CASSPFESSYNEQFF
TRBV11-2,TRBJ2-5,CASSAVGGQETQYF
TRBV18,TRBJ2-5,CASSPYQETQYF
TRBV19,TRBJ1-5,CASSIEGGQANQPQHF
TRBV10-3,TRBJ2-2,CAISESSGYTGELFF
TRBV11-2,TRBJ2-1,CASSLAPSGGYNEQFF
TRBV7-6,TRBJ2-2,CASRPTSGNTGELFF
TRBV5-5,TRBJ1-4,CASSLAPVEKLFF
TRBV5-1,TRBJ1-6,CASSLGPQGTYSWSPLHF
TRBV27,TRBJ2-7,CASSSRTSGGNSEQYF
TRBV2,TRBJ2-7,CASSEQNYEQYF